The TCR beta chain under discussion was sequenced for a study of cytomegalovirus exposure and HLA in healthy donors. Study observations and caveats: Most observed TCR sequences were rare, whereas some public TCRs were detected in many donors.

60 Vbeta and 13 Jbeta primers were used in PCR. The assay was immunoSEQ multiplex PCR, and TCRdb's table has in-frame clones only and misses some. The sample lists about 150,000 clones, around three quarters seen once, with around 13% in the top ten. This clone appeared once. The antigen remains undetermined. The sequenced material came from PBMCs. The origin of this receptor is a man in his forties or fifties in good health and CMV-seropositive.

The CDR3 spells CASSQGLLAGNEQFF. CDR3 nucleotide sequence: TGCGCCAGCAGCCAAGGTCTTCTAGCGGGTAATGAGCAGTTCTTC. This chain uses TRBV4-3 with TRBJ2-1; 8 bases match TRBD2. With 1 base clipped from V and 7 bases from J, the junction kept 6 bases outside the gene matches. Per the germline V gene, CDR1 is LGHNA and CDR2 is YSLEER. The CDR3 length is 15 residues.